The 15 T cell receptor beta chains below were found in one sample sequenced in a study of spatial heterogeneity in lung cancer. Time point specified: sample taken at primary tumor resection. One entry per CDR3 protein results from TCRdb running MiXCR on the 5' RACE reads. The table records 800 to 1,100 distinct CDR3 sequences, just under 25% of them present only once. Their target antigens are unknown. Study observations and caveats: In tumors, expanded intratumoral alpha and beta TCR counts tracked mutation counts.

This material consisted of lung tumor tissue, taken at surgery. Receptors originate from a male donor with early-stage non-small cell lung cancer.

In regard to this clonotype: This beta chain is an unintended read in a library built for alpha chains; its size means little. The CDR3 spells CASSLRVDRQETQYF. The CDR3 DNA reads TGTGCCAGCAGCTTACGAGTTGACAGACAAGAGACCCAGTACTTC. The chain couples TRBV7-8 to TRBJ2-5, with TRBD1 as a possible D gene (5 bases). This CDR3 is 15 amino acids long. The germline CDR1 and CDR2 sequences are SGHVS and FQNEAQ. V lost 2 bases and J 2 bases, leaving 12 bases between the germline ends.

To note about this clonotype: Found in a library prepared for alpha chains, this beta chain is an off-target read, and its abundance has little meaning. J is TRBJ2-7 and V is TRBV7-9; 8 nucleotides align to TRBD1. Losses at the gene ends were 5 bases for V and 4 bases for J; bases not matched to a gene: 10. This CDR3 has 15 residues. CDR1 and CDR2 (germline): SEHNR, FQNEAQ (reference sequence). CDR3 loop: CASSPPRTGFYEQYF. For the CDR3, the DNA is TGTGCCAGCAGCCCCCCCCGGACAGGGTTTTACGAGCAGTACTTC.

A word on this clonotype: Since the library was made to target alpha chains, this beta chain is a stray read and its abundance is not meaningful. The rearrangement uses TRBV27 and TRBJ2-1; 8 bases match TRBD2. This CDR3 is 14 amino acids long. Trimming removed 4 bases from V and 7 bases from J; junction bases left unmatched: 6. Germline assignment: CDR1 MNHEY and CDR2 SMNVEV (reference sequence). The CDR3 coding sequence is TGTGCCAGCAGTTGGGTAGCGGGGATTAATGAGCAGTTCTTC. This gives the protein CASSWVAGINEQFF.

In its sample, this clonotype is large. This beta chain is an unintended read in a library built for alpha chains; its size means little. The chain employs TRBV20-1 and TRBJ2-2; 8 bases are shared with TRBD2. Trimming removed 3 bases from V and 4 bases from J; junction bases left unmatched: 4. In germline, CDR1 is DFQATT, CDR2 SNEGSKA (reference sequence). The CDR3 extends over 14 amino acids. CDR3 amino acids: CSASRSGGTGELFF. The CDR3 DNA is TGCAGTGCTAGTCGGAGCGGGGGCACCGGGGAGCTGTTTTTT.

Concerning this clonotype itself: The library was built for alpha chains, so this beta chain is an off-target read and its size means little. CDR3 sequence (DNA): TGCGCCAGCAGCCAAGCTGTTGTGGCAGGGGAGACCCAGTACTTC. Translated: CASSQAVVAGETQYF. The chain links TRBV4-3 to TRBJ2-5; a possible D gene is TRBD1 (5 bases). Trimming removed 1 base at V and 5 bases at J, with 14 bases between. Per the germline V gene, CDR1 is LGHNA and CDR2 is YSLEER. The CDR3 has 15 amino acids.

As concerns this clonotype: A library made for alpha chains picked up this beta chain off target, so its size means little. CDR3 sequence: CASRSGGDTGELFF. Here the CDR3 DNA reads TGTGCCAGCCGTAGCGGGGGTGACACCGGGGAGCTGTTTTTT. The genes are TRBV6-5 and TRBJ2-2; TRBD2 agrees at 9 bases. CDR3 length: 14 amino acids. V lost 8 bases, J lost 3 bases, and 4 bases stayed unmatched. The germline gives CDR1 MNHEY, CDR2 SVGAGI.

This clonotype was seen a few times. This beta chain turned up in a library designed for alpha chains; as an off-target read, its abundance says little. This chain uses TRBV7-9 with TRBJ2-7; 7 nucleotides agree with TRBD1. The germline gives CDR1 SEHNR, CDR2 FQNEAQ (reference sequence). The CDR3 has 15 amino acids. Trimming at V came to 2 bases and at J to 6 bases, leaving 10 bases not matched to a gene. For the CDR3, the DNA is TGTGCCAGCAGCTTAAGGACAGGCCCAGGGGCCGAGCAGTACTTC. This gives the protein CASSLRTGPGAEQYF.

As to this clonotype: Being off target in a library aimed at alpha chains, this beta chain has a size of little meaning. The rearrangement joins TRBV2 to TRBJ2-4; perhaps TRBD1 as D (5 bases). CDR1 is SNHLY, CDR2 FYNNEI, per germline. V lost 10 bases and J lost 0, with 7 bases in between. The CDR3 spans 12 residues. In nucleotides, the CDR3 is TGTGCCACCAGGGTAGCCAAAAACATTCAGTACTTC. Translation: CATRVAKNIQYF.

By share, this clonotype counts as large. This beta chain is an unintended read in a library built for alpha chains; its size means little. The V and J genes are TRBV6-2 or TRBV6-3 and TRBJ2-5; 7 nucleotides match TRBD2. Germline V gene data show CDR1 as MNHEY and CDR2 as SVGEGT. The CDR3 has 14 residues. With V trimmed by 8 bases and J by 5 bases, 11 bases remained unmatched. The CDR3 region has the DNA TGTGCCAGCTCTCCGGGAGGTGGCGGGGAGACCCAGTACTTC. It translates to CASSPGGGGETQYF.

A word on this clonotype: The library was built for alpha chains, so this beta chain is an off-target read and its size means little. This rearrangement joins TRBV2 to TRBJ2-5; maybe TRBD1 (6 bases). Germline V gene sequence: CDR1 SNHLY, CDR2 FYNNEI. Trimming stripped 8 bases from V and 5 bases from J, with 21 bases between. This CDR3 has 15 residues. CDR3 loop: CASSLGDTPGETQYF. The CDR3 region has the DNA TGTGCCAGCTCACTAGGGGACACCCCCGGGGAGACCCAGTACTTC.

A few counts support this clonotype. This beta chain is off target for a library built for alpha chains, so its abundance means little. The J gene is TRBJ2-2, the V gene TRBV18; D call uncertain. This CDR3 contains 16 residues. Germline CDR1 reads KGHSH; CDR2 reads LQKENI. With 3 bases removed from V and 0 bases from J, the gap between germline ends came to 11 bases. CDR3 in DNA: TGTGCCAGCTCACCTCCTGAGACGCCGAACACCGGGGAGCTGTTTTTT. As protein: CASSPPETPNTGELFF.

By sample share, this clonotype is large (0.1 to 1%). This beta chain is an unintended read in a library built for alpha chains; its size means little. The chain combines TRBV7-6 with TRBJ1-4; no clear D. Germline V gene sequence: CDR1 SGHVS, CDR2 FNYEAQ. V lost 4 bases to trimming and J lost 4 bases, with 4 bases between them. The CDR3 has 12 residues. CDR3 nucleotide sequence: TGTGCCAGCAGCTCCTATAATGAAAAACTGTTTTTT. It is translated as CASSSYNEKLFF.

Comment on this clonotype: As an off-target read in a library built for alpha chains, this beta chain has a frequency of little significance. The J gene is TRBJ2-1, the V gene TRBV10-3, with D hard to call. The length of the CDR3 is 11 residues. Germline V gene sequence: CDR1 ENHRY, CDR2 SYGVKD. V lost 4 bases to trimming and J lost 10 bases, with 8 bases between them. The CDR3 region has the DNA TGTGCCATCAGTGGGACCACAGAGCAGTTCTTC. Translating it yields CAISGTTEQFF.

On this clonotype itself: This beta chain is a stray read from a library made for alpha chains; its abundance is not meaningful. The genes are TRBV6-5 and TRBJ2-7; a possible D gene is TRBD2 (5 bases). From germline, CDR1 is MNHEY and CDR2 SVGAGI. Trimming took off 3 bases at V and 4 bases at J, with 10 bases between the two ends. The length of the CDR3 is 13 residues. The CDR3 DNA reads as TGTGCCAGCAGTTATTGGGGAGAATACGAGCAGTACTTC. It is translated as CASSYWGEYEQYF.

As for this clonotype: Since the library was made to target alpha chains, this beta chain is a stray read and its abundance is not meaningful. The rearrangement links TRBV28 to TRBJ2-3, with 12 positions matching TRBD2. This CDR3 contains 17 residues. Per the germline V gene, CDR1 is MDHEN and CDR2 is SYDVKM. The V and J ends lost 5 bases and 5 bases, in that order; junction bases with no gene match: 11. In DNA form, the CDR3 reads TGTGCCAGCAGTCCGTCTAGCGGGAGGGCCGTTTTAGATACGCAGTATTTT. Its translation: CASSPSSGRAVLDTQYF.